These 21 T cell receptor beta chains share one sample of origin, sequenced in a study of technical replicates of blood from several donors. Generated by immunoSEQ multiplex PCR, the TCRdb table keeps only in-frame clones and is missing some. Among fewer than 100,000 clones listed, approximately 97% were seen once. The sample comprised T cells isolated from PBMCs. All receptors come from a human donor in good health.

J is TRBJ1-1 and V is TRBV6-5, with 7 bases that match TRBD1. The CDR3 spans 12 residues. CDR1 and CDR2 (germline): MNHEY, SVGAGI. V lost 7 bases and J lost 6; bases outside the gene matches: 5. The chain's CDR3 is CASTGQGAEAFF. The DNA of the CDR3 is TGTGCCAGCACCGGGCAGGGGGCTGAAGCTTTCTTT.

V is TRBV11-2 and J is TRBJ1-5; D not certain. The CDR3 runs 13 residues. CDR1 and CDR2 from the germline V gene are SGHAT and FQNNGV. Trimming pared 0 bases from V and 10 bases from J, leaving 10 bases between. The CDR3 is CASSLDRREPQHF. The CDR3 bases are TGTGCCAGCAGCTTAGATCGACGGGAACCCCAGCATTTT.

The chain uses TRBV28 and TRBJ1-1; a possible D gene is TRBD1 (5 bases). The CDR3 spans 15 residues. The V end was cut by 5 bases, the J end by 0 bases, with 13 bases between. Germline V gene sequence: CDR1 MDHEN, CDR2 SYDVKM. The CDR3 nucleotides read TGTGCCAGCAGTCCCTCGTTAGGGGTGAACACTGAAGCTTTCTTT. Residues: CASSPSLGVNTEAFF.

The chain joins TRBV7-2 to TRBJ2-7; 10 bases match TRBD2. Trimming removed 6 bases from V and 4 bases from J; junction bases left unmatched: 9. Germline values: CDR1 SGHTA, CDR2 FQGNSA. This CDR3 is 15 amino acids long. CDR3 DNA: TGTGCCAGCAGTCTAAGCGGGAGGGCAAGGTACGAGCAGTACTTC. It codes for CASSLSGRARYEQYF.

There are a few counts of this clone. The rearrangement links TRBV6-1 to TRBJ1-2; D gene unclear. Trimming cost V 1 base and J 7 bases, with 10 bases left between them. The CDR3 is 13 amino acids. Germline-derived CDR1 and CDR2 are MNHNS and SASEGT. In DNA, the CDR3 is TGTGCCAGCAGTGAAGGTATGGGAGGTGGCTACACCTTC. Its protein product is CASSEGMGGGYTF.

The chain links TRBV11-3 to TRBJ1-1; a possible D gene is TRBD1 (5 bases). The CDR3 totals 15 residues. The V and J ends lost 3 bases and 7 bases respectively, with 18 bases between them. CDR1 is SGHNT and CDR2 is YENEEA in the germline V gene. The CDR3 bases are TGTGCCAGCAGCTTCAACTCCGGGGGAGGGGATGAAGCTTTCTTT. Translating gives CASSFNSGGGDEAFF.

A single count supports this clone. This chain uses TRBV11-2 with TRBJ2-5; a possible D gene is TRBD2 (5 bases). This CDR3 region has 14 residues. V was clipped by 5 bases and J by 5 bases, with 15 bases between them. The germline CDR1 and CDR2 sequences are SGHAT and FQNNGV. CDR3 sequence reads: CASSAGINSETQYF. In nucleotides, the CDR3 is TGTGCCAGCAGCGCCGGGATCAACTCGGAGACCCAGTACTTC.

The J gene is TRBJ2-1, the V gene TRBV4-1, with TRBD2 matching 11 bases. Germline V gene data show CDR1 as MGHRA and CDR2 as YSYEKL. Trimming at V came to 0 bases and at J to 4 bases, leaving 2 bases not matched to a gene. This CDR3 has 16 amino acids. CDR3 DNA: TGCGCCAGCAGCCAAGAGTTAGCGGGAGGGTACAATGAGCAGTTCTTC. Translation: CASSQELAGGYNEQFF.

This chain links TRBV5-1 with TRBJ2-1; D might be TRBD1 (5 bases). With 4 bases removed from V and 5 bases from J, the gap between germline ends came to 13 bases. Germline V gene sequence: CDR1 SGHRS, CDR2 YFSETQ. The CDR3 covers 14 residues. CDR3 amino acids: CASSPRTRHNEQFF. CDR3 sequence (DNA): TGCGCCAGCAGCCCTAGGACAAGACACAATGAGCAGTTCTTC.

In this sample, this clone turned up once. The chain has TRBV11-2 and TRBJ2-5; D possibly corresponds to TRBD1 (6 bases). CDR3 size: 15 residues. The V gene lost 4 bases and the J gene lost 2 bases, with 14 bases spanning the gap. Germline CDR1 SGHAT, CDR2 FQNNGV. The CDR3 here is CASSSSDRFQETQYF. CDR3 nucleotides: TGTGCCAGCAGCTCCTCCGACAGGTTTCAAGAGACCCAGTACTTC.

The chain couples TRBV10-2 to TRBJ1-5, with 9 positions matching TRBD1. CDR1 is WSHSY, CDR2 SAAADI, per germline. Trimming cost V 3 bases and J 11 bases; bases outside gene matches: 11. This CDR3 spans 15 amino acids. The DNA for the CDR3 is TGCGCCAGCAGTGACCGGGACAGGGTTGTCTTGACCCAGCATTTT. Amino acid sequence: CASSDRDRVVLTQHF.

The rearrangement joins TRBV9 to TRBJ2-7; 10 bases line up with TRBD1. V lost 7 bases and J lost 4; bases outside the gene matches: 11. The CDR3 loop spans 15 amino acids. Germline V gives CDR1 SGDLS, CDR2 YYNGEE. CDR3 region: CASAAGQGFLYEQYF. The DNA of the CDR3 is TGTGCCAGCGCCGCGGGACAGGGGTTTTTGTACGAGCAGTACTTC.

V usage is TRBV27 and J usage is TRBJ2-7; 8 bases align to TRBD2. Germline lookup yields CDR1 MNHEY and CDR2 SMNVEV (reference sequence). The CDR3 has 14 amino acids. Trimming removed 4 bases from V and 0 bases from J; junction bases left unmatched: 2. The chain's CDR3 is CASSYGLASYEQYF. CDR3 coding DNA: TGTGCCAGCAGTTACGGACTAGCCTCCTACGAGCAGTACTTC.

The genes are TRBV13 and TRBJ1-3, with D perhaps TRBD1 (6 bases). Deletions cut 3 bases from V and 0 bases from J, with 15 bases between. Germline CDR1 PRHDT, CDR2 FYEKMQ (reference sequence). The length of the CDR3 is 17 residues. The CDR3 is CASSFHPGTSSGNTIYF. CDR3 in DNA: TGTGCCAGCAGCTTCCATCCCGGGACAAGCTCTGGAAACACCATATATTTT.

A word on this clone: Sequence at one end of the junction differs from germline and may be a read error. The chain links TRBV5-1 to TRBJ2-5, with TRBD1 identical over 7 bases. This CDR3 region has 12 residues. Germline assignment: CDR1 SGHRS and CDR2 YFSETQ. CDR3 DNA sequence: TGCGCCAGCGGGACAGTTCAAGAGTCCCAGTACTTC. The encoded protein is CASGTVQESQYF.

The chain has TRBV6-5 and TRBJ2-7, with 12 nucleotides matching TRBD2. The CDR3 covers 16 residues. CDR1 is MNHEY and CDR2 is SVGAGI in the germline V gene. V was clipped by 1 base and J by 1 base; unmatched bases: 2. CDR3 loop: CASSYLTSGSSYEQYF. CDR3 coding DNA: TGTGCCAGCAGTTACTTGACTAGCGGGAGTTCCTACGAGCAGTACTTC.

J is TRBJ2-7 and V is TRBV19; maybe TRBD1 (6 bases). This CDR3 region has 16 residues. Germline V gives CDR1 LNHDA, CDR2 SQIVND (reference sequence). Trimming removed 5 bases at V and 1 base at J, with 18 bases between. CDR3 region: CASSAIPRQVSYEQYF. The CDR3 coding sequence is TGTGCCAGTAGTGCTATCCCTAGACAGGTGTCCTACGAGCAGTACTTC.

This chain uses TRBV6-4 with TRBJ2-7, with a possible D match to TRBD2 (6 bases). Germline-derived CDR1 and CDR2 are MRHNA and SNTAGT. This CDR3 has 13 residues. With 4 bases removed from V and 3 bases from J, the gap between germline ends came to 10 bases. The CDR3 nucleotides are TGTGCCAGCAGTGCGGGACTCGGCTACGAGCAGTACTTC. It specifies CASSAGLGYEQYF.

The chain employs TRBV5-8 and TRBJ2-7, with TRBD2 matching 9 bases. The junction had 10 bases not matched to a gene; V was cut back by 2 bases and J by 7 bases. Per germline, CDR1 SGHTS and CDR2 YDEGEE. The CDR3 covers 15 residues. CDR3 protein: CASSFRREGKGEQYF. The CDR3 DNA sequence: TGTGCCAGCAGCTTTAGGCGGGAGGGTAAAGGGGAGCAGTACTTC.

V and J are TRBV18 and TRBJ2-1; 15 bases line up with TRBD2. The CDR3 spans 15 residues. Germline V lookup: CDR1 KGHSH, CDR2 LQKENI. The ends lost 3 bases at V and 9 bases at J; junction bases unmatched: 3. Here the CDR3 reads CASSPGTSGRSEQFF. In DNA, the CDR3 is TGTGCCAGCTCACCTGGGACTAGCGGGAGGAGTGAGCAGTTCTTC.

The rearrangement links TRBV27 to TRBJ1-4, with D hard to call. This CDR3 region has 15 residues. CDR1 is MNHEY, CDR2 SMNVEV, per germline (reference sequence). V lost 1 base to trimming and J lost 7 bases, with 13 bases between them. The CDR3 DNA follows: TGTGCCAGCAGTTTATTGGGGAGACGAAGTGAAAAACTGTTTTTT. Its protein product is CASSLLGRRSEKLFF.